These 16 T cell receptor beta chains were all obtained from the same sample, sequenced in a study of blood T cells in healthy people across ages. Primers used in a second PCR of roughly 6 to 12 cycles were a sample-barcoded 5' primer and a J-beta primer mix. TCRdb reanalysed the 5' RACE reads using MiXCR and keeps one entry per CDR3 protein. The sample includes about 650,000 distinct CDR3 sequences, about 34% of them seen just once. Material for sequencing was blood. The origin of the receptors is an elderly woman in good health.

In this sample, this clonotype turned up many times. The chain uses TRBV3-1 and TRBJ2-5; 7 bases map to TRBD2. The CDR3 is made up of 17 amino acids. The germline gives CDR1 LGHDT, CDR2 YNNKEL (reference sequence). V shed 1 base, J shed 2 bases, and the junction held 10 bases outside the gene matches. This CDR3 reads CASSQAAGGGAQETQYF. The CDR3 DNA reads TGTGCCAGCAGCCAAGCGGCTGGCGGGGGAGCACAAGAGACCCAGTACTTC.

In its sample, this clonotype was seen a few times. This clone may be a read error of a much larger clone one base away. This chain connects TRBV9 to TRBJ2-7; the D gene could be TRBD1 or TRBD2 (5 bases each). Trimming shortened V by 7 bases and J by 6 bases, and 8 bases separated the two germline ends. This CDR3 has 10 residues. Looked up from germline, CDR1 is SGDLS and CDR2 is YYNGEE. CDR3 bases: TGTGCCAGCGGGACCCGCGAGCAGTACTTC. Its translation is CASGTREQYF.

The gene calls are TRBV7-2 and TRBJ2-7, with D possibly being TRBD2 (7 bases). CDR1 and CDR2 from the germline V gene are SGHTA and FQGNSA. The CDR3 runs 17 residues. Trimming stripped 3 bases from V and 7 bases from J, with 25 bases between. In DNA form, the CDR3 reads TGTGCCAGCAGCTTTGCGGGGGCTGGTAGCGGGTCTGGGGAGCAGTACTTC. Its protein product is CASSFAGAGSGSGEQYF.

The chain links TRBV7-2 to TRBJ2-4; no firm D call. V was cut by 1 base and J by 0 bases, with 7 bases left in between. Germline V CDR1 and CDR2: SGHTA, FQGNSA. The CDR3 has 15 amino acids. The CDR3 sequence: CASSLEVLAKNIQYF. The DNA of the CDR3 is TGTGCCAGCAGCTTAGAGGTCTTAGCCAAAAACATTCAGTACTTC.

Ten or more counts support this clonotype. This chain uses TRBV18 with TRBJ1-2; perhaps TRBD1 as D (6 bases). V lost 2 bases and J 0 bases, leaving 13 bases between the germline ends. This CDR3 has 16 amino acids. Germline lookup yields CDR1 KGHSH and CDR2 LQKENI. Written as DNA, the CDR3 is TGTGCCAGCTCACCATCGGGAAGACAGGCTAACTATGGCTACACCTTC. Protein sequence: CASSPSGRQANYGYTF.

About this clonotype: A much bigger clone sits one base away, suggesting this may be a read error. No conserved phenylalanine or tryptophan ends this CDR3, so it is likely a read error. The chain uses TRBV6-6 and TRBJ1-1; the D is unclear. Germline values: CDR1 MNHNY, CDR2 SVGAGI (reference sequence). The CDR3 consists of 14 residues. V was trimmed by 2 bases and J by 0 bases, leaving 7 bases between them. The CDR3 here is CASSYTQLNTEAFC. The CDR3 coding sequence is TGTGCCAGCAGTTACACTCAGCTGAACACTGAAGCTTTCTGT.

This clonotype was recorded at least ten times. The chain carries TRBV14 and TRBJ2-6, with D maybe TRBD2 (6 bases). This CDR3 is 16 amino acids long. V was shortened by 0 bases and J by 6 bases, with 12 bases between the two germline ends. Per germline, CDR1 SGHDN and CDR2 FVKESK. CDR3 nucleotide sequence: TGTGCCAGCAGCCAAGATTACGGAGGGCTGGCCAACGTCCTGACTTTC. It translates to CASSQDYGGLANVLTF.

This clonotype was counted at least ten times. The rearrangement uses TRBV7-6 and TRBJ2-5, with 7 bases identical to TRBD2. The CDR3 spans 13 residues. The V and J ends lost 2 bases and 8 bases, in that order; junction bases with no gene match: 5. CDR1 SGHVS and CDR2 FNYEAQ come from the germline V gene. The CDR3 bases are TGTGCCAGCAGCTTAATGGGGAGGGGAACCCAGTACTTC. Its translation: CASSLMGRGTQYF. Full variable domain (missing parts from reference TRBV7-6 and TRBJ2-5): GAGVSQSPRYKVTKRGQDVALRCDPISGHVSLYWYRQALGQGPEFLTYFNYEAQQDKSGLPNDRFSAERPEGSISTLTIQRTEQRDSAMYRCASSLMGRGTQYFGPGTRLLVL.

A note on this clonotype: A much larger clone differs from this one at a single base, so this may be a read error. V gene TRBV6-1 combines with J gene TRBJ2-5; tentatively, D is TRBD2 (6 bases). The V gene's germline CDR1 is MNHNS and CDR2 SASEGT. CDR3 length: 13 amino acids. V was cut by 2 bases and J by 5 bases, with 9 bases left in between. The DNA of the CDR3 is TGTGCCAGCAGTGAATCTGGGAGGGAGACCCAGTACTTC. Amino acid sequence: CASSESGRETQYF.

The rearrangement uses TRBV20-1 and TRBJ2-5; 8 bases match TRBD1. The germline gives CDR1 DFQATT, CDR2 SNEGSKA (reference sequence). V dropped 5 bases and J dropped 1; count of bases not matched to a gene: 3. The CDR3 has 13 amino acids. The CDR3: CSADGQGQETQYF. The CDR3 DNA reads as TGCAGTGCTGACGGACAGGGCCAAGAGACCCAGTACTTC.

As for this clonotype: A much larger clone differs from this one at a single base, so this may be a read error. CDR3 sequence: CASSLGPGTSGPRMQFF. CDR3 in DNA: TGCGCCAGCAGCCTCGGACCCGGGACTAGCGGCCCCCGTATGCAGTTCTTC. This sequence joins TRBV5-1 and TRBJ2-1, with TRBD2 matching over 11 bases. Trimming removed 4 bases from V and 12 bases from J; junction bases left unmatched: 18. This CDR3 comprises 17 residues. Germline CDR1 reads SGHRS; CDR2 reads YFSETQ.

The genes are TRBV29-1 and TRBJ1-5; D perhaps matches TRBD1 (5 bases). The V gene's germline CDR1 is SQVTM and CDR2 ANQGSEA. The CDR3 is made up of 16 amino acids. The V and J ends lost 0 bases and 0 bases respectively, with 12 bases between them. CDR3 DNA sequence: TGCAGCGTTGAAGATCTAGGGGAGGATAGCAATCAGCCCCAGCATTTT. Its translation is CSVEDLGEDSNQPQHF.

This chain joins TRBV20-1 and TRBJ2-3; no definite D call. Germline CDR1 reads DFQATT; CDR2 reads SNEGSKA (reference sequence). The CDR3 covers 11 residues. The germline V and J ends were trimmed by 2 bases and 5 bases, with 5 bases remaining between them. DNA for the CDR3: TGCAGTGCTAGATTCGGAGATACGCAGTATTTT. As protein: CSARFGDTQYF.

As concerns this clonotype: A much larger clone lies a single base off, so this may be a read error. The chain recombines TRBV11-2 with TRBJ2-1; no clear D. Matching the DNA end better, TRBJ2-7 makes the J call doubtful. The CDR3 totals 14 residues. CDR1 and CDR2 (germline): SGHAT, FQNNGV. CDR3: CATPGKSSYNEQYF. The CDR3 DNA follows: TGTGCCACCCCTGGTAAGTCATCCTACAATGAGCAGTACTTC.

This chain connects TRBV12-3 or TRBV12-4 to TRBJ2-7, with 10 bases identical to TRBD2. The junction had 13 bases not matched to a gene; V was cut back by 4 bases and J by 7 bases. The CDR3 totals 16 residues. CDR3 loop: CASSSPGLAKNNEQYF. In nucleotides, the CDR3 is TGTGCCAGCAGTTCACCGGGACTAGCGAAGAACAATGAGCAGTACTTC.

This clonotype was seen ten or more times. This sequence joins TRBV15 and TRBJ2-1; D perhaps matches TRBD1 (5 bases). This CDR3 has 17 amino acids. Trimming took 0 bases from V and 5 from J, leaving 17 bases between them. In germline, CDR1 is LNHNV, CDR2 YYDKDF (reference sequence). Here the CDR3 reads CATSRDAGKANNNEQFF. As DNA, the CDR3 is TGTGCCACCAGCAGAGATGCAGGGAAAGCGAACAACAATGAGCAGTTCTTC.